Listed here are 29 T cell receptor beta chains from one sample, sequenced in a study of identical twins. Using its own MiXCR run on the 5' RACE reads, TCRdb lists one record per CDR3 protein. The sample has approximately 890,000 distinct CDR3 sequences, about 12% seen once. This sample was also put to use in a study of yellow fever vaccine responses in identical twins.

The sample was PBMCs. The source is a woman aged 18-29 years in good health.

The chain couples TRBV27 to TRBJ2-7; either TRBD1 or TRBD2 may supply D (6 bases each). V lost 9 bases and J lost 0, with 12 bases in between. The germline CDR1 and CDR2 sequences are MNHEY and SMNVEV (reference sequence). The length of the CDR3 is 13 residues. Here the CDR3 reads CASIGGGSYEQYF. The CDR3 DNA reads TGTGCCAGTATAGGGGGAGGCTCCTACGAGCAGTACTTC.

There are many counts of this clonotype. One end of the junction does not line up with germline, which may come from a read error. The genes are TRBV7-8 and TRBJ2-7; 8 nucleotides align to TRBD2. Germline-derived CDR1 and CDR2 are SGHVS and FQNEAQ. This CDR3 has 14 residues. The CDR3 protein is CASSLAGLTYEQYF. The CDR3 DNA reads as TGTGCCAGCAGTTTAGCGGGACTCACCTACGAGCAGTACTTC.

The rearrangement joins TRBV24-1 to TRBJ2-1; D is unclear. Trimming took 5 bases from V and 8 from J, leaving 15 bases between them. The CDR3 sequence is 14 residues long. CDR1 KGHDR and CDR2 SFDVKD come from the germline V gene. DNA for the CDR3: TGTGCCACCAGTGTCCCCCCCCCAGTGGATGAGCAGTTCTTC. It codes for CATSVPPPVDEQFF.

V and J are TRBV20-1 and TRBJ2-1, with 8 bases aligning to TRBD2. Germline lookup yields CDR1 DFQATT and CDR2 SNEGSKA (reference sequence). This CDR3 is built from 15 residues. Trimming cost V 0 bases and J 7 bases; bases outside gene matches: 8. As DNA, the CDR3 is TGCAGTGCTAGAGATCTTAGCGGGATAGGTAATGAGCAGTTCTTC. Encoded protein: CSARDLSGIGNEQFF.

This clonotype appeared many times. The CDR3 sequence is CASSLGQGDEQFF. The CDR3 DNA follows: TGTGCCAGCAGCTTAGGTCAGGGTGATGAGCAGTTCTTC. The chain recombines TRBV7-8 with TRBJ2-1, with a weak D call TRBD1 (5 bases). Germline CDR1 and CDR2: SGHVS and FQNEAQ. Trimming cost V 1 base and J 8 bases, with 9 bases left between them. The CDR3 loop spans 13 amino acids.

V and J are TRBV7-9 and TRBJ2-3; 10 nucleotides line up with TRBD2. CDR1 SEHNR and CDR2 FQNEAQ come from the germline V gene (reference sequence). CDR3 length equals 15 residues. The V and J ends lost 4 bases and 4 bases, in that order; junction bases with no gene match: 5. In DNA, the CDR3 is TGTGCCAGCAGCTCTAGCGGGGGAAAGGCAGATACGCAGTATTTT. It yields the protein CASSSSGGKADTQYF. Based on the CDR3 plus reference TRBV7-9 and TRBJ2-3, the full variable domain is DTGVSQNPRHKITKRGQNVTFRCDPISEHNRLYWYRQTLGQGPEFLTYFQNEAQLEKSRLLSDRFSAERPKGSFSTLEIQRTEQGDSAMYLCASSSSGGKADTQYFGPGTRLTVL.

In nucleotides, the CDR3 is TGTGCCAGCAGAACGGTGGGCAGGTTCGACACCGGGGAGCTGTTTTTT. Its translation is CASRTVGRFDTGELFF. J is TRBJ2-2 and V is TRBV5-6; no clear D gene. V lost 5 bases and J 3 bases, leaving 17 bases between the germline ends. Germline V gives CDR1 SGHDT, CDR2 YYEEEE. CDR3 length: 16 residues.

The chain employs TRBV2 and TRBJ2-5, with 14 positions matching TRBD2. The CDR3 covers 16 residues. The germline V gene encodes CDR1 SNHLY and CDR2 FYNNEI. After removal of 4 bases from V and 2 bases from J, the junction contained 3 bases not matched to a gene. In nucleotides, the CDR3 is TGTGCCAGCAGTGCCGGACTAGCGGGGGGTCAAGAGACCCAGTACTTC. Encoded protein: CASSAGLAGGQETQYF.

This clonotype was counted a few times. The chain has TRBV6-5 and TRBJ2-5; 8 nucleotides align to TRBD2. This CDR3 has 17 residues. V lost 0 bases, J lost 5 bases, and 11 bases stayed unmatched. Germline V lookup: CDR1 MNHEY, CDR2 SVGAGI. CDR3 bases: TGTGCCAGCAGTTACTCGAACCAGCGGGGGACTGGGGAGACCCAGTACTTC. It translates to CASSYSNQRGTGETQYF.

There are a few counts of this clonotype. CDR3 DNA: TGTGCCAGCAGTTTTGATACAGGGGTTCTGGGCTACACCTTC. Its protein is CASSFDTGVLGYTF. This sequence joins TRBV12-3 or TRBV12-4 and TRBJ1-2, with 7 bases aligning to TRBD1. V was pared by 3 bases and J by 8 bases, with 9 bases of the junction left unmatched. The CDR3 runs 14 residues.

CDR3: CAISESGTGFNEQFF. CDR3 bases: TGTGCCATCAGTGAGTCCGGGACAGGCTTCAATGAGCAGTTCTTC. The chain has TRBV10-3 and TRBJ2-1; TRBD1 matches at 8 bases. Germline-derived CDR1 and CDR2 are ENHRY and SYGVKD. CDR3 length equals 15 residues. Trimming removed 0 bases from V and 6 bases from J; junction bases left unmatched: 4.

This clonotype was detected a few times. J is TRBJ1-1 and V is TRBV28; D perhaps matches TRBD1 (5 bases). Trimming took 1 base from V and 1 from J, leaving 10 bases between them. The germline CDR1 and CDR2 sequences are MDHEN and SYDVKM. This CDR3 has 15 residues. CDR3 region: CASSLFGTGNTEAFF. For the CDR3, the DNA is TGTGCCAGCAGTTTATTTGGAACAGGGAACACTGAAGCTTTCTTT.

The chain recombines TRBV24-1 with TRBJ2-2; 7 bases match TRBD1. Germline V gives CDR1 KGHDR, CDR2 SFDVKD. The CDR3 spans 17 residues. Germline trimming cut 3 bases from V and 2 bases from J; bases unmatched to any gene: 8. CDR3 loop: CATSDTRTGQNTGELFF. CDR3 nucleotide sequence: TGTGCCACCAGTGATACTCGGACAGGACAAAACACCGGGGAGCTGTTTTTT.

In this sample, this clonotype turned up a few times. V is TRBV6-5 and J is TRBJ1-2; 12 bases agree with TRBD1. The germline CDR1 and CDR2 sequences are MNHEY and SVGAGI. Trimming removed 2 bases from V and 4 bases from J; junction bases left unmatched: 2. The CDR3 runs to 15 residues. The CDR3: CASSYRDRGLYGYTF. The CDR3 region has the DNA TGTGCCAGCAGTTACCGGGACAGGGGGCTCTATGGCTACACCTTC.

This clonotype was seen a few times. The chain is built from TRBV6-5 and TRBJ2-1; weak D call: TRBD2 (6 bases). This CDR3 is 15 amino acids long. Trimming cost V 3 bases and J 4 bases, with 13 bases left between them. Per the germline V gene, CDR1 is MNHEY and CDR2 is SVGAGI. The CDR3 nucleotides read TGTGCCAGCAGTTATCGGCGGGATCTATACAATGAGCAGTTCTTC. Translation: CASSYRRDLYNEQFF.

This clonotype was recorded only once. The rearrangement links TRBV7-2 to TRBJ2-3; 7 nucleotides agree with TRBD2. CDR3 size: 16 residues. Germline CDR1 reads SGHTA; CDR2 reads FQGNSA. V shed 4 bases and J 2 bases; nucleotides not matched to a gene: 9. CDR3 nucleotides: TGTGCCAGCAGCTACGGGACTATCAAACTCACAGATACGCAGTATTTT. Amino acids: CASSYGTIKLTDTQYF.

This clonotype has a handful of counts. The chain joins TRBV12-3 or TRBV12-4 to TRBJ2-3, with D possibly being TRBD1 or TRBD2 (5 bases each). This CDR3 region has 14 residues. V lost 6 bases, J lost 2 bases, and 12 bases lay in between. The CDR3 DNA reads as TGTGCCAGCAGCCACGGGGCGCTCACAGATACGCAGTATTTT. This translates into CASSHGALTDTQYF.

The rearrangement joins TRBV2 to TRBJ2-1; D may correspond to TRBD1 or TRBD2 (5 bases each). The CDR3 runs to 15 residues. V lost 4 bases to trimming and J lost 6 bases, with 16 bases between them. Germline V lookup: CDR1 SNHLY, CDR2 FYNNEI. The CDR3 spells CASSAEPGTRNEQFF. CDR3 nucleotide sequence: TGTGCCAGCAGTGCTGAGCCAGGGACCCGCAATGAGCAGTTCTTC.

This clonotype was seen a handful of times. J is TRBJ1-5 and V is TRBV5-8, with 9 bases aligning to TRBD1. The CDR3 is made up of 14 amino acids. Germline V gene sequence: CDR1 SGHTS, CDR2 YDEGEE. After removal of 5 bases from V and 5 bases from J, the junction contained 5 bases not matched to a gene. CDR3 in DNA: TGTGCCAGCAGGGGGACAGGGTTCGATCAGCCCCAGCATTTT. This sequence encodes CASRGTGFDQPQHF.

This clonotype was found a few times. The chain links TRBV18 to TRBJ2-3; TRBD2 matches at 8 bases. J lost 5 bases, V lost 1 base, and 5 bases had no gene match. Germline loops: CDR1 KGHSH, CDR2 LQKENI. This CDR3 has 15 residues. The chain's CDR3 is CASSPLSAGGDTQYF. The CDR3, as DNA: TGTGCCAGCTCACCACTGTCCGCGGGAGGAGATACGCAGTATTTT.

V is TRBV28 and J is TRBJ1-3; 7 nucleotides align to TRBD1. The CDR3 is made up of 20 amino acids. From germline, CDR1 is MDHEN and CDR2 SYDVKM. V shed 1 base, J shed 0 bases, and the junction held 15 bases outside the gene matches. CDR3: CASSLYTTTGAEHSGNTIYF. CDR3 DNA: TGTGCCAGCAGTTTATACACCACTACAGGGGCCGAACACTCTGGAAACACCATATATTTT.

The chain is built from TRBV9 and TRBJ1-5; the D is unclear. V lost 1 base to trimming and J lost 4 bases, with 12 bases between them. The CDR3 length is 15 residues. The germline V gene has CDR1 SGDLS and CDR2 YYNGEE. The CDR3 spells CASSVSGLGNQPQHF. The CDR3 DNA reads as TGTGCCAGCAGCGTATCCGGTCTCGGGAATCAGCCCCAGCATTTT.

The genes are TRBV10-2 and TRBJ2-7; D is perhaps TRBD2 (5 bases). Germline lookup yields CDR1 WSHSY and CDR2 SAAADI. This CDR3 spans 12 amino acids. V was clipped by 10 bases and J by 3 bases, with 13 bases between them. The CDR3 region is CATGIIGYEQYF. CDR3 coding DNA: TGCGCCACGGGGATAATTGGCTACGAGCAGTACTTC.

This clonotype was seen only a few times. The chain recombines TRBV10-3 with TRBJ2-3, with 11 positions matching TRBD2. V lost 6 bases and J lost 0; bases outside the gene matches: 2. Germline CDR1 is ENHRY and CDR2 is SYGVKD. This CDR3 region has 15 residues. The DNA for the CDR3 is TGTGCCATCAGGCTAGCGGGGGGCAGCACAGATACGCAGTATTTT. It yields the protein CAIRLAGGSTDTQYF.

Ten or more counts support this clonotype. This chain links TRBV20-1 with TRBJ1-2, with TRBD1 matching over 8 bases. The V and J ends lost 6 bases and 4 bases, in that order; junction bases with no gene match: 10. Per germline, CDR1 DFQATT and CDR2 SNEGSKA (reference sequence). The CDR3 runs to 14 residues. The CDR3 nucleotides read TGCAGTGCACCCCTGGACAGGGCTGGCTATGGCTACACCTTC. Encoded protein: CSAPLDRAGYGYTF.

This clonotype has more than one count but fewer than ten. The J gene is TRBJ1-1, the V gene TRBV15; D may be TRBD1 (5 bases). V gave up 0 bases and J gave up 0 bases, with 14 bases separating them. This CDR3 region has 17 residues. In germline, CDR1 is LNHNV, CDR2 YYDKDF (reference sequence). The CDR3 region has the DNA TGTGCCACCAGCAGAGATAGTCGGGGGTGGGTGAACACTGAAGCTTTCTTT. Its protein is CATSRDSRGWVNTEAFF.

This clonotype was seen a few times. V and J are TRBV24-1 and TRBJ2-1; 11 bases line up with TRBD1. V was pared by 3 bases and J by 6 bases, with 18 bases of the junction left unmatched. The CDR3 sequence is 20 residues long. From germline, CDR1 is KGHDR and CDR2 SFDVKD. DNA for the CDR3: TGTGCCACCAGTGATAAGGACAGGGGGCTAGCCGGGGAGCGGGTCAATGAGCAGTTCTTC. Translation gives CATSDKDRGLAGERVNEQFF.

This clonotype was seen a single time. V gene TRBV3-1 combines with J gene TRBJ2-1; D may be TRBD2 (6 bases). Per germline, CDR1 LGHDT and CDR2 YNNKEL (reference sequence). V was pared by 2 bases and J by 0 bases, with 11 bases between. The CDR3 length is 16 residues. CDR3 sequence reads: CASSQSSVLSYNEQFF. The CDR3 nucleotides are TGTGCCAGCAGCCAATCTAGCGTCCTCTCCTACAATGAGCAGTTCTTC.

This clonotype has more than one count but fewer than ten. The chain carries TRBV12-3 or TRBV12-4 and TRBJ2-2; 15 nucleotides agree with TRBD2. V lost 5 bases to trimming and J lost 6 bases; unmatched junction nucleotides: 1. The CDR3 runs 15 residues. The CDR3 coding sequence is TGTGCCAGCAGTGGACTAGCGGGAGGGCCCGGGGAGCTGTTTTTT. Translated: CASSGLAGGPGELFF.